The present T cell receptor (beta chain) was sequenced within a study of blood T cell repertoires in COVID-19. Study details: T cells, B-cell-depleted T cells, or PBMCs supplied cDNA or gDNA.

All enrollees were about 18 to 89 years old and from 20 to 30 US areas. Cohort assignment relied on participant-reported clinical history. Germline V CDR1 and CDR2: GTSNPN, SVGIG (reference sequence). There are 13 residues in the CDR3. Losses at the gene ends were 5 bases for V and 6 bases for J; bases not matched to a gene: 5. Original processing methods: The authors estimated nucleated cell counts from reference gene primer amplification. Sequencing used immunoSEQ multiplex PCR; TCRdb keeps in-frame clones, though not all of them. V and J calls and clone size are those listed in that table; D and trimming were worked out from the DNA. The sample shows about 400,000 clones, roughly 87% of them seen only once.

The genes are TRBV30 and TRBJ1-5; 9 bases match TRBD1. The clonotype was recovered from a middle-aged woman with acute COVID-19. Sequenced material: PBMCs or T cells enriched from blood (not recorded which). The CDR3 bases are TGTGCCTGGCAGACAGGGGGAGGTCAGCCCCAGCATTTT. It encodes CAWQTGGGQPQHF. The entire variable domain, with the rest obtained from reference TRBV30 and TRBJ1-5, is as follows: SQTIHQWPATLVQPVGSPLSLECTVEGTSNPNLYWYRQAAGRGLQLLFYSVGIGQISSEVPQNLSASRPQDRQFILSSKKLLLSDSGFYLCAWQTGGGQPQHFGDGTRLSIL.